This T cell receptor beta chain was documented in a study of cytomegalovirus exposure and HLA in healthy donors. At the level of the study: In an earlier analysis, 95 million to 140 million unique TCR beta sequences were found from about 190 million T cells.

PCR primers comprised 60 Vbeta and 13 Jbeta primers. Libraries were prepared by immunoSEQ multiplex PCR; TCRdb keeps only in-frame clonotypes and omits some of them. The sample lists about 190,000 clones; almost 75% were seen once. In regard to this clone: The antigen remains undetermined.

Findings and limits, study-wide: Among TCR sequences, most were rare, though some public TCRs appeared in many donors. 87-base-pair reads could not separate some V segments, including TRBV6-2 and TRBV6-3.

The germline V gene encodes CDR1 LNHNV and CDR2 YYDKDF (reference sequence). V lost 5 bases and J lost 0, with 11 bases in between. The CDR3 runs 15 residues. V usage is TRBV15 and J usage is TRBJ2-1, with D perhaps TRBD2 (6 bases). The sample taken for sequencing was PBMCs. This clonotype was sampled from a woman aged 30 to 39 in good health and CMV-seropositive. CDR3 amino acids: CATSGRGSSYNEQFF. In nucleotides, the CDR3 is TGTGCCACCAGCGGGCGGGGCTCCTCCTACAATGAGCAGTTCTTC.